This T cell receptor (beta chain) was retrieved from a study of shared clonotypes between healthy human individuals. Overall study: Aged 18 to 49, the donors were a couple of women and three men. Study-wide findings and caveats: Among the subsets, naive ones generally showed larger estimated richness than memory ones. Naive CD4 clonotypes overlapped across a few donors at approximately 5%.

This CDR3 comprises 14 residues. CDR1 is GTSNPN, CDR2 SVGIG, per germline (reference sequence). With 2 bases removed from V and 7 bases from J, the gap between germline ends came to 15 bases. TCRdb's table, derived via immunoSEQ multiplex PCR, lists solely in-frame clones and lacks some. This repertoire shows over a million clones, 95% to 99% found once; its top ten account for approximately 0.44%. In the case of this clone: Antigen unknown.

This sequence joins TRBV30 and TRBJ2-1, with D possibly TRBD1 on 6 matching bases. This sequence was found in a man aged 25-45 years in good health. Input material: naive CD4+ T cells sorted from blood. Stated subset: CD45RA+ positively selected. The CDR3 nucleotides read TGTGCCTGGAGTCCCCCCGACAGGAGGAATGAGCAGTTCTTC. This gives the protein CAWSPPDRRNEQFF.